The T cell receptor (beta chain) described here comes from a study of Graves' ophthalmopathy and Graves' hyperthyroidism. Other autoimmune diseases, uncontrolled infections, pregnancy or lactation led to the exclusion of patients. V lost 0 bases, J lost 7 bases, and 4 bases stayed unmatched. The CDR3 is 14 amino acids. The germline V gene has CDR1 SGHKS and CDR2 YYEKEE (reference sequence). The study, taken as a whole, reports: Blood contained most expanded thyroid clonotypes exceeding 0.001 frequency. The model forecast ophthalmopathy progression, reaching around 66% sensitivity and about 72% specificity.

On this clonotype itself: Its cognate antigen is unknown.

Scientists amplified the TCR beta CDR3 regions from RNA transcripts. HTBI primers primed a first-round RT-PCR, and a second-round multiplex PCR followed. One entry per CDR3 protein results from TCRdb running MiXCR on the multiplex PCR reads. The sample holds roughly 400,000 distinct CDR3 sequences, 15% seen once. The TCR sequence derives from a woman aged 18-35 years with stable Graves' hyperthyroidism. The rearrangement links TRBV5-5 to TRBJ1-5, with TRBD1 matching over 7 bases. Sequenced sample: peripheral blood. This CDR3 reads CASSLAVQGQPQHF. The CDR3 nucleotides are TGTGCCAGCAGCTTGGCCGTACAGGGGCAGCCCCAGCATTTT.